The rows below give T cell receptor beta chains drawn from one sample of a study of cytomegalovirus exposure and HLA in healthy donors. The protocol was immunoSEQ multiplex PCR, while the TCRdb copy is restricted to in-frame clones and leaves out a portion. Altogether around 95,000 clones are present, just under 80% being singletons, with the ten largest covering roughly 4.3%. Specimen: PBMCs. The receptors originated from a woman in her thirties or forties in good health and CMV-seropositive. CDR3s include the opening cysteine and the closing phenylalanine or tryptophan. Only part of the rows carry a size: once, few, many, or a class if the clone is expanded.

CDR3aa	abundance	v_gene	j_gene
CASSLTGGQETQYF	NA	TRBV6-1	TRBJ2-5
CASSAGHQETQYF	NA	TRBV9	TRBJ2-5
CASSEFFLSYEQYF	NA	TRBV10-2	TRBJ2-7
CASKPARTKPGLAGHQQETQYF	NA	TRBV21-1	TRBJ2-5
CASSLGLAPSGKNIQYF	NA	TRBV5-8	TRBJ2-4
CASSPPPGTPNNEQFF	NA	TRBV6-6	TRBJ2-1
CASSEPRTSGLTDTQYF	few	TRBV10-2	TRBJ2-3
CASRGGDEQYF	NA	TRBV19	TRBJ2-7
CASSPGTGTGNTIYF	NA	TRBV4-1	TRBJ1-3
CASSYNRDRAVGELFF	NA	TRBV6-5	TRBJ2-2
CASTENGGTSYGYTF	NA	TRBV2	TRBJ1-2
CASSSHRGVRPQHF	NA	TRBV28	TRBJ1-5
CASSPAPGVDQPQHF	NA	TRBV18	TRBJ1-5
CASSQLQGSLQYF	NA	TRBV4-1	TRBJ2-4
CASSLIDLAGKYNEQFF	few	TRBV4-1	TRBJ2-1
CASSRSGSAYNEQFF	NA	TRBV7-2	TRBJ2-1
CASRTSGSFHEQFF	NA	TRBV5-1	TRBJ2-1
CSVTGLAGGPDEQYF	NA	TRBV29-1	TRBJ2-7
CASSEAGGNQPQHF	NA	TRBV6-1	TRBJ1-5
CASSPTGQETQYF	NA	TRBV28	TRBJ2-5
CASSRSGVREDTQYF	NA	TRBV7-9	TRBJ2-3
CATSRRDKDSVLTF	NA	TRBV15	TRBJ2-6